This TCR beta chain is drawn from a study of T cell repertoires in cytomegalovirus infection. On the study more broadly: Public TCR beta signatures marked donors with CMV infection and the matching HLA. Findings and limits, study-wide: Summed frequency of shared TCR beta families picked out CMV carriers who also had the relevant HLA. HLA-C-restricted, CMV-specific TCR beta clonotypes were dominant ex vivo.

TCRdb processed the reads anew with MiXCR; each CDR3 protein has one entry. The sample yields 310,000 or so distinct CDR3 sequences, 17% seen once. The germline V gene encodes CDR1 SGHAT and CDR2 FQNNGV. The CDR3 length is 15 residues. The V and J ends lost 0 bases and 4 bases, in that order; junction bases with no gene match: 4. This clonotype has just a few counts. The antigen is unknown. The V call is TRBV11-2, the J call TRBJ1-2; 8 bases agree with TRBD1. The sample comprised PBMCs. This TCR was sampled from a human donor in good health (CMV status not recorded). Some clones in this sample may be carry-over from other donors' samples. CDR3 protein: CASSLDRGRSYGYTF. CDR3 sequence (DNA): TGTGCCAGCAGCTTAGACAGGGGGCGTAGCTATGGCTACACCTTC. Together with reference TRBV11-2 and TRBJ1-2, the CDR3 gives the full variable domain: EAGVAQSPRYKIIEKRQSVAFWCNPISGHATLYWYQQILGQGPKLLIQFQNNGVVDDSQLPKDRFSAERLKGVDSTLKIQPAKLEDSAVYLCASSLDRGRSYGYTFGSGTRLTVV.